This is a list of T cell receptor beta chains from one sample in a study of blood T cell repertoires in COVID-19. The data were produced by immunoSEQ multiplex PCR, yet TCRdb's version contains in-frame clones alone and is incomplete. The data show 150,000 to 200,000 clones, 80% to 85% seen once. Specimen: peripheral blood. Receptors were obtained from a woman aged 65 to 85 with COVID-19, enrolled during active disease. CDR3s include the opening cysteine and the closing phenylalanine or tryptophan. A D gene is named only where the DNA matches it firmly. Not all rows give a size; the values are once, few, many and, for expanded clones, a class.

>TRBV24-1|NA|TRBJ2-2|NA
CATSDLGGATNTGELFF
TGTGCCACCAGTGATTTGGGGGGGGCGACGAACACCGGGGAGCTGTTTTTT
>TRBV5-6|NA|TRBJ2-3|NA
CASRSPGGGLDTQYF
TGTGCCAGCAGATCCCCCGGGGGTGGATTAGATACGCAGTATTTT
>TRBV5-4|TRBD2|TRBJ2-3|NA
CASSARLAGGADTQYF
TGTGCCAGCAGCGCCAGACTAGCGGGAGGCGCAGATACGCAGTATTTT
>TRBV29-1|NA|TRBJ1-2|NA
CSVSNRTVSYTF
TGCAGCGTTTCTAACCGCACTGTTTCATACACCTTC
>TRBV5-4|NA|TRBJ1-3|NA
CASSLGGGLTGNTIYF
TGTGCCAGCAGCTTGGGAGGAGGGTTAACTGGAAACACCATATATTTT
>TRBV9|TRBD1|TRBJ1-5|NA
CASSPGTAIQPQHF
TGTGCCAGCAGCCCAGGGACAGCAATCCAGCCCCAGCATTTT
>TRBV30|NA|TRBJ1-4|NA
CAWEGQRNEKLFF
TGTGCCTGGGAAGGACAGAGGAATGAAAAACTGTTTTTT
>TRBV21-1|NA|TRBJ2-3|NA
CASSSRTGTHTQYF
TGTGCCAGCAGCAGCCGGACAGGGACACATACGCAGTATTTT
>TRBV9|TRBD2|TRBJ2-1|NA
CASSVGLVNEQFF
TGTGCCAGCAGCGTCGGACTAGTAAATGAGCAGTTCTTC
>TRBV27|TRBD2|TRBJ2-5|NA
CASSYSAGAGETQYF
TGTGCCAGCAGTTATTCGGCGGGAGCGGGAGAGACCCAGTACTTC
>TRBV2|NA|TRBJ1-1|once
CASRGQRNTEAFF
TGTGCCAGCCGCGGCCAGCGGAACACTGAAGCTTTCTTT
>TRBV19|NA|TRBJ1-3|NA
CASSTGDNRNTIYF
TGTGCCAGTAGTACCGGGGACAATCGGAACACCATATATTTT
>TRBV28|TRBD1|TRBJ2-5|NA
CASRRVGQGAETQYF
TGTGCCAGCAGGAGGGTGGGACAGGGGGCCGAGACCCAGTACTTC
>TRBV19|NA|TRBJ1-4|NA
CASTSRSVSTNEKLFF
TGTGCCAGTACGAGCAGGTCCGTCTCAACTAATGAAAAACTGTTTTTT
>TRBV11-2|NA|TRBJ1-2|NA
CASSLVGTYNNYGYTF
TGTGCCAGCAGCTTAGTCGGGACATACAATAACTATGGCTACACCTTC
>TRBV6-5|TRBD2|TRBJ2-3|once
CASSLAGGTDTQYF
TGTGCCAGCAGTTTAGCGGGGGGCACAGATACGCAGTATTTT
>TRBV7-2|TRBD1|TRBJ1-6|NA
CASSSTGGNSPLHF
TGTGCCAGCAGCTCGACAGGGGGTAATTCACCCCTCCACTTT
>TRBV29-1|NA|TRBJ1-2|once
CSVEKYGRGVGYTF
TGCAGCGTTGAAAAATACGGCAGGGGCGTCGGCTACACCTTC
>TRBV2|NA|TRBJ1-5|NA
CASSEGGFFGNQPQHF
TGTGCCAGCAGTGAGGGGGGGTTTTTTGGCAATCAGCCCCAGCATTTT
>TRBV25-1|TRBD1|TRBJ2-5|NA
CASSARSGQVQETQYF
TGTGCCAGCAGTGCACGTTCTGGACAGGTTCAAGAGACCCAGTACTTC
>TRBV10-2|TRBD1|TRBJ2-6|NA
CASSGTGAGANVLTF
TGCGCCAGCAGTGGCACAGGGGCTGGGGCCAACGTCCTGACTTTC
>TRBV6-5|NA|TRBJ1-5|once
CASAQGISNQPQHF
TGTGCCAGCGCCCAGGGTATAAGCAATCAGCCCCAGCATTTT